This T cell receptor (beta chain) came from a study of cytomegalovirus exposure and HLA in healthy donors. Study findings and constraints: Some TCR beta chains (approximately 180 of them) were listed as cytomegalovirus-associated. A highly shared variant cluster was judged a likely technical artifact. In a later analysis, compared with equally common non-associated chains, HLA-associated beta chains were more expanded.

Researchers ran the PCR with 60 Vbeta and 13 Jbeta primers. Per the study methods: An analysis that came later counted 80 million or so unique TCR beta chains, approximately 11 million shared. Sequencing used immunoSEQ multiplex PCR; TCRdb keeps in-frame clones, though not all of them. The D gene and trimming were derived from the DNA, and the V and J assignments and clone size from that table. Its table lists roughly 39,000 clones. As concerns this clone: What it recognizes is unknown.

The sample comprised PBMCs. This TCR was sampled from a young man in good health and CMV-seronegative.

The CDR3 nucleotides read TGTGCCAGCAGTCAGGTGTATAATTCACCCCTCCACTTT. Encoded protein: CASSQVYNSPLHF. The chain carries TRBV28 and TRBJ1-6; D gene ambiguous. The CDR3 covers 13 residues. The germline V gene encodes CDR1 MDHEN and CDR2 SYDVKM. Trimming left V 5 bases short and J 4 bases short, with 6 bases between.